The clone carrying this TCR beta chain was observed once. The data belong to a study of long-term antiretroviral therapy in people with HIV. The CDR3 has 13 residues. V was trimmed by 1 base and J by 3 bases, leaving 7 bases between them. Germline CDR1 and CDR2: SGHNT and YENEEA. The libraries were made with immunoSEQ v3.0 at survey level. The method was immunoSEQ multiplex PCR; TCRdb's version includes in-frame clones alone and lacks a portion of them. The sample records 25,000 to 35,000 clones, around 90% being singletons. This TCR was recovered from a woman between 18 and 30 years old with HIV. Sequencing used unsorted PBMCs, obtained 1.8 years after starting antiretroviral therapy. The chain carries TRBV11-3 and TRBJ2-7; D gene ambiguous. This CDR3 reads CASSLGAGYEQYF. CDR3 coding DNA: TGTGCCAGCAGCTTAGGGGCCGGCTACGAGCAGTACTTC.